This TCR beta chain was found in a study of T cell responses to AZD1222 COVID-19 vaccine. Generated by immunoSEQ multiplex PCR, the TCRdb table keeps only in-frame clones and is missing some. The sample contains about 110,000 clones, roughly 87% of which appear only once. The CDR3 is made up of 16 amino acids. The V end was cut by 5 bases, the J end by 0 bases, with 14 bases between. Germline V CDR1 and CDR2: SGHVS, FQNEAQ. General study findings and limits: Vaccine-related CD4 TCRs covered spike, predominating at 160-218 and 743-854. The study reported that nearly half of spike-specific TCRs target unmutated variant regions.

This clone has only a few counts. Its antigen is still unknown. The chain links TRBV7-8 to TRBJ1-3; no clear D gene. The sequencing here drew on peripheral blood, taken on day 0 of AZD1222 vaccination. The TCR originated in an adult in good health. CDR3 amino acids: CASSRILHVSGNTIYF. CDR3 nucleotides: TGTGCCAGCAGCCGAATCCTACACGTCTCTGGAAACACCATATATTTT.